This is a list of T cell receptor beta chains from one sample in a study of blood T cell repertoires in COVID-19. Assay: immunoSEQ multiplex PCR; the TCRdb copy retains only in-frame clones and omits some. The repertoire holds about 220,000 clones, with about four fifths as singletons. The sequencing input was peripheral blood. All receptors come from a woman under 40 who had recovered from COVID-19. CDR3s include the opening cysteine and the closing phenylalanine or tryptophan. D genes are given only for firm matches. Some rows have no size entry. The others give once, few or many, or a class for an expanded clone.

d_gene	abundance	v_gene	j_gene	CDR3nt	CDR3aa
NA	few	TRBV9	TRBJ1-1	TGTGCCAGCAGCGTAGCTACCACCGGCACTGAAGCTTTCTTT	CASSVATTGTEAFF
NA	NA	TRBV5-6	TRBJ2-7	TGTGCCAGCAGCTTGGCCGCGGGCTCCTACGAGCAGTACTTC	CASSLAAGSYEQYF
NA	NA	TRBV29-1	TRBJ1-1	TGCAGCGTTCCGGGGAGCCGGAACACTGAAGCTTTCTTT	CSVPGSRNTEAFF
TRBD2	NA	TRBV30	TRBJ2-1	TGTGCCTGGAATAGTGACAGCGGGGAGAATGAGCAGTTCTTC	CAWNSDSGENEQFF
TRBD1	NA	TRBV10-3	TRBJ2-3	TGTGCCGCCTCGGACAGGGCAGACGCAGATACGCAGTATTTT	CAASDRADADTQYF
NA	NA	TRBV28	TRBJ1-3	TGTGCCAGCAGTTTATACAGGGATGGAAACACCATATATTTT	CASSLYRDGNTIYF
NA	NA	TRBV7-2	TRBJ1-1	TGTGGCGAGAACACGGGCACTGAAGCTTTCTTT	CGENTGTEAFF
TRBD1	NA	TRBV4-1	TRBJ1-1	TGCGCCAGCAGCCACCACAGGGGGACGGAGGGGAACACTGAAGCTTTCTTT	CASSHHRGTEGNTEAFF
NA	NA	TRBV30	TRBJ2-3	TGTGCCTGGAGTCGGCAGGGCACAGATACGCAGTATTTT	CAWSRQGTDTQYF
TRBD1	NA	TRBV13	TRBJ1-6	TGTGCCAGCAGCTTACGGTCAGGGGGGTCTTTTTCACCCCTCCACTTT	CASSLRSGGSFSPLHF
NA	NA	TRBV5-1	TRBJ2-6	TGCGCCAGCAGCTTATATCCCGGGACATCCGTGCGGGCCAACGTCCTGACTTTC	CASSLYPGTSVRANVLTF
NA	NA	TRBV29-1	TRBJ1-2	TGCAGCGTTGACCGGGAGAGTGATGGCTACACCTTC	CSVDRESDGYTF
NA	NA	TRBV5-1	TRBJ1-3	TGCGCCAGCAGCTTGTGGCCAGGGACTGGAAACACCATATATTTT	CASSLWPGTGNTIYF
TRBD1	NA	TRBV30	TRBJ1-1	TGTGCCTGGGCCGGGACAGGGGTGCTGGGGGCTGAAGCTTTCTTT	CAWAGTGVLGAEAFF
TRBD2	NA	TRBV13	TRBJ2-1	TGTGCCAGCAGCCCGGGACTAGGTATGAATGAGCAGTTCTTC	CASSPGLGMNEQFF
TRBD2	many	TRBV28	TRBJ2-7	TGTGCCACCACGAGAGGGGGTAGCGGGATATTCTACGAGCAGTACTTC	CATTRGGSGIFYEQYF
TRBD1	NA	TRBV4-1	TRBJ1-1	TGCGCCAGCAGCCAGGCCGGGACAGGGGGTACTGAAGCTTTCTTT	CASSQAGTGGTEAFF
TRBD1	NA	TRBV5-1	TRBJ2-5	TGCGCCAGCAGCACAGGGGGCCAAGAGACCCAGTACTTC	CASSTGGQETQYF
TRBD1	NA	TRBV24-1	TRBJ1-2	TGTGCCACCAGTGATCGGGACAGTACTAACTATGGCTACACCTTC	CATSDRDSTNYGYTF
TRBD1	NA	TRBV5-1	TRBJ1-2	TGCGCCAGCAGCTTCGACAGGGGGCGTCTCTATGGCTACACCTTC	CASSFDRGRLYGYTF
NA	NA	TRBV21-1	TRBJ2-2	TGTGCCAGCAGCAAAAATGAGGACGGGACGAACACCGGGGAGCTGTTTTTT	CASSKNEDGTNTGELFF
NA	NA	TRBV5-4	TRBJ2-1	TGTGCCAGCACCAAAGGGGGGGAGATGAACAATGAGCAGTTCTTC	CASTKGGEMNNEQFF
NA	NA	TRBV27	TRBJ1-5	TGTGCCAGCAGTTTTATGGGCCAGCCCCAGCATTTT	CASSFMGQPQHF
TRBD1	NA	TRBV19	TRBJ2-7	TGTGCCAGTAGTGTCGGACAGGGCGGCTACGAGCAGTACTTC	CASSVGQGGYEQYF
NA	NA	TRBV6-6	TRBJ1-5	TGTGCCAGCAGGAGGGGGGGGCATCAGCCCCAGCATTTT	CASRRGGHQPQHF
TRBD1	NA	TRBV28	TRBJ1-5	TGTGCCAGCATCGTAGGGACAGGGGGCAATCAGCCCCAGCATTTT	CASIVGTGGNQPQHF
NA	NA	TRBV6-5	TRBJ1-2	TGTGCCAGCAGTTACTCGTCAGGGAACGCTTATGGCTACACCTTC	CASSYSSGNAYGYTF
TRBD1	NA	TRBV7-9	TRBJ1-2	TGTGCCAGCAGCTTGGACAGGGGGACCTTCTTTGGCTACACCTTC	CASSLDRGTFFGYTF
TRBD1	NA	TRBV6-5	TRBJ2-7	TGTGCCAGCAGTTACGGGACAGGGTTCTACGAGCAGTACTTC	CASSYGTGFYEQYF
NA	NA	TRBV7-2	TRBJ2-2	TGTGCCAGCAGCCTGGGACTTCTGCGTACCGGGGAGCTGTTTTTT	CASSLGLLRTGELFF